This paragraph reports one T cell receptor beta chain. This clonotype was detected ten times or more. Its binding antigen is unknown. Per-nucleotide qualities are absent, and no much larger clonotype sits a single base away. The method was 5' RACE. Sequencing instrument: Illumina HiSeq 2500. The second PCR ran for roughly 7 to 11 cycles and used a J-beta primer mix along with a sample-barcoded 5' primer. A unique molecular identifier was introduced onto each TCR beta cDNA molecule by a template-switch 5' adaptor carrying 12 random nucleotides. At least 2.5 million CDR3-containing paired-end reads were obtained from each sample. First-strand cDNA was synthesized from all RNA with the Mint cDNA synthesis kit, primed by a TRBC-specific oligonucleotide. Following uracil-DNA glycosylase treatment, a first 18-cycle PCR with universal primers M1SS and BC2_uni_R was performed on all cDNA. Under the source paper's analysis protocol: Each sample was normalized by randomly selecting 1 million high-quality reads, each carrying a distinct molecular identifier. Instead of being binned into consensus sequences, reads with shared molecular identifiers were discarded. MiTCR, set to a Q25 quality threshold and the strictest error-elimination algorithm, was used for CDR3 identification, clonotype clustering and error correction. A nonparametric unseen species model using Euler transformation provided a lower-bound estimate of total TCR beta diversity. TCRdb reworked the public reads: Q25 trimming with fastp, MiXCR clone assembly, productive beta chains retained. One record per CDR3 amino acid sequence lists the most common genes and DNA. The V and J calls and clone size are TCRdb's, not the authors'. Across this sample there are about 640,000 distinct CDR3 sequences, with approximately 30% seen only once. The biggest ten clones account for about 15% of the sample.

The data are from a study of blood T cells in healthy people across ages (dated by TCRdb to the mid-2010s). The study in broad terms: In model experiments, template switching captured roughly one uniquely barcoded TCR beta cDNA molecule for every two T cells. Using the same blood draw, the study looked at two additional independent replicas of 1 million unique cDNA reads for two donors, one aged 18 to 30 and the other aged 80 or older. Using deep sequencing normalized with unique cDNA molecular identifiers, the study measured how TCR beta repertoire diversity changes with age. Donors were grouped into four age groups: young (average approximately 16 years), middle-aged (about 40), aged (approximately 67) and long-lived (less than 85). To avoid experimental bias, donors of different ages were randomly spread across the sequencing lanes. The paper as a whole reports these results and caveats: Estimates of total diversity based on one million sequenced T cells were regarded as lower bounds and as underestimates. Compared with the aged group, more naive CD4+ T cells, fewer expanded clones and increased TCR diversity were shown by the long-lived group, suggesting age selection. Donor CMV infection status was unknown, potentially confounding age-related changes in expanded clonotypes. A strong correlation was found between observed TCR beta diversity and the percentage of naive T cells measured by flow cytometry. Bulk unsorted PBMC profiling prevented conclusive comparison of naive and antigen-experienced compartments. Observed TCR beta diversity per million T cells fell roughly linearly with age, and a significant reduction was already apparent by age about 36.

Donors were approximately 42 systemically healthy Caucasian individuals from Russia aged about 6 to 100 years. Each donor gave about 11 milliliters of peripheral blood, drawn into EDTA-treated Vacutainer tubes. Ficoll-Paque density-gradient centrifugation was used to isolate PBMCs, with at least 7 million obtained per sample. Trizol reagent was used to extract total RNA from the PBMCs, yielding at least 6 micrograms per sample. Naive CD45RAhigh/CD27high T cell percentages were measured by flow cytometry on a PBMC aliquot from every donor. CDR1 and CDR2, per the germline V gene (reference sequence), are MNHEY and SMNVEV. Germline trimming amounts to 6 bases on V and 0 bases on J, with 13 as the count of junction bases outside the gene matches. The CDR3 holds 18 amino acids from the cysteine to the phenylalanine. Solely the CDR3 DNA is kept, with 54 bases framed from the first base.

Sequencing was carried out using blood. This TCR came from an elderly woman in good health. The sequence joins TRBV27 to TRBJ1-4; 7 bases in the junction line up with TRBD1. The nucleotide sequence reads as follows: TGTGCCAGCAGCCGCGGGGACAGATACACCCCAACTAATGAAAAACTGTTTTTT. This translates into CASSRGDRYTPTNEKLFF.